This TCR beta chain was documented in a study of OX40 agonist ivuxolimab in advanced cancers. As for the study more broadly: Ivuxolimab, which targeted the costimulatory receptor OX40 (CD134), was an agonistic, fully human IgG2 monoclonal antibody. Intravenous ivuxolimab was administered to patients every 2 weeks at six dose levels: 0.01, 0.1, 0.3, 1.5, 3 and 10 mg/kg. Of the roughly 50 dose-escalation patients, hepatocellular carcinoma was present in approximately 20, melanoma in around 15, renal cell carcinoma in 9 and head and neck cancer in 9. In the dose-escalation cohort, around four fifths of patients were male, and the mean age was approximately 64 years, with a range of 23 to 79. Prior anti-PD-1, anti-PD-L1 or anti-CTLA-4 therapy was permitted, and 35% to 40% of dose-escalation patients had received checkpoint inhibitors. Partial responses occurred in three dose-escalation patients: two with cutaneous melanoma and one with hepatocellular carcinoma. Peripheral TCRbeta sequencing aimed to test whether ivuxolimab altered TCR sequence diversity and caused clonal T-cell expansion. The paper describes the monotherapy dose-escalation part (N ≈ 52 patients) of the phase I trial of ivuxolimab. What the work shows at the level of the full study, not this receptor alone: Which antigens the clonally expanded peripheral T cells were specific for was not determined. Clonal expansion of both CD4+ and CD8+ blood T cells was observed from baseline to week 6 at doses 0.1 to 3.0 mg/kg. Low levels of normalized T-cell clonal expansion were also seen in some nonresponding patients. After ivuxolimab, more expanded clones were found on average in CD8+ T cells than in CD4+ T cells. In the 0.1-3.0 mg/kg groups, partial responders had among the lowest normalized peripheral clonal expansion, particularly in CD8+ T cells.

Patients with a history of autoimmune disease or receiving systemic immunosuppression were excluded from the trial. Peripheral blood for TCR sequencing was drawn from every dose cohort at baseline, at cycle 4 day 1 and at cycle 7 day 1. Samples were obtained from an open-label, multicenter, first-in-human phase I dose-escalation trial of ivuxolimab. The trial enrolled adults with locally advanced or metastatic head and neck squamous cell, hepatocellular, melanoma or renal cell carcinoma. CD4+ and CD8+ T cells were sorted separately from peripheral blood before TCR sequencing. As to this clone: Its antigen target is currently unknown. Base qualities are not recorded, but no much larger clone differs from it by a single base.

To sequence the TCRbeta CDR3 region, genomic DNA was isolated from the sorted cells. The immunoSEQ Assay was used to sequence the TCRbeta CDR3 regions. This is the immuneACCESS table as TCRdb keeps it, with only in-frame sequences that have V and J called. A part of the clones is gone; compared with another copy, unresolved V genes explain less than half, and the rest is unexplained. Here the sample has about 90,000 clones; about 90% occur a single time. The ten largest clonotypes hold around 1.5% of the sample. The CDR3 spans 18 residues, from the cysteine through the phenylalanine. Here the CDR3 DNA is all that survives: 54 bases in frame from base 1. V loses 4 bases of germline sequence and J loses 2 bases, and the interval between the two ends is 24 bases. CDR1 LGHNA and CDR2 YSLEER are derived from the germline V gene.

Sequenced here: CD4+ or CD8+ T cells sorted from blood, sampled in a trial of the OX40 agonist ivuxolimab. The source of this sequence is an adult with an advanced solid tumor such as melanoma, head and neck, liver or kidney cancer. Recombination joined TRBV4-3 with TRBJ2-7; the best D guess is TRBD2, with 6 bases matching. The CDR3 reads CASSPRIDFTGSTYEQYF. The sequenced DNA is TGCGCCAGCAGCCCTCGGATCGATTTTACCGGGAGCACCTACGAGCAGTACTTC.